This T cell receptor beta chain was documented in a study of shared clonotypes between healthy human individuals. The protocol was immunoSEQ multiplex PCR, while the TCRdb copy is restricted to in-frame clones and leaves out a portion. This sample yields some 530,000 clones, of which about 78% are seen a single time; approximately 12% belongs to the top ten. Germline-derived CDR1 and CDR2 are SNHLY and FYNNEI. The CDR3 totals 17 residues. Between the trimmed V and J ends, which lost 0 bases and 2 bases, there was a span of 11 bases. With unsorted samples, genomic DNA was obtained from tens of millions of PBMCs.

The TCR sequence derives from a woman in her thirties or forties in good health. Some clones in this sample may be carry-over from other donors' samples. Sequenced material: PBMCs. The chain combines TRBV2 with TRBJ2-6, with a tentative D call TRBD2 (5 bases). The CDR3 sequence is CASSEALGETGANVLTF. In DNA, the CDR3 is TGTGCCAGCAGTGAAGCGCTTGGGGAGACTGGGGCCAACGTCCTGACTTTC.